Shown below are 28 T cell receptor beta chains from a single sample sequenced in a study of cytomegalovirus exposure and HLA in healthy donors. A multiplex PCR was run with 60 Vbeta primers and 13 Jbeta primers. Method: immunoSEQ multiplex PCR; TCRdb's copy keeps in-frame clones and lacks some. The table includes over 150,000 clones, around 65% detected once. Material for sequencing was PBMCs. The receptors come from a woman in her 40s in good health and CMV-seropositive.

The CDR3: CASSYRTEAFF. The CDR3 DNA is TGTGCCAGCAGTTACCGCACTGAAGCTTTCTTT. The V and J genes are TRBV6-6 and TRBJ1-1, with unresolved D. This CDR3 has 11 amino acids. The germline V and J ends were trimmed by 2 bases and 4 bases, with 2 bases remaining between them. Germline-derived CDR1 and CDR2 are MNHNY and SVGAGI (reference sequence).

The chain has TRBV28 and TRBJ2-1, with 13 bases lining up with TRBD2. Trimming at V came to 6 bases and at J to 5 bases, leaving 4 bases not matched to a gene. Germline V gives CDR1 MDHEN, CDR2 SYDVKM. This CDR3 contains 15 residues. CDR3 in DNA: TGTGCCAGCAGCCCACTAGCGGGAGGGGACAATGAGCAGTTCTTC. Translating it yields CASSPLAGGDNEQFF.

This clone appeared once. V and J are TRBV10-3 and TRBJ1-6; 10 nucleotides match TRBD1. V lost 6 bases, J lost 10 bases, and 3 bases stayed unmatched. This CDR3 is built from 13 residues. The germline gives CDR1 ENHRY, CDR2 SYGVKD. The CDR3 DNA is TGTGCCATCAGGGAGGACAGGGGGTCACCCCTCCACTTT. It translates to CAIREDRGSPLHF.

The rearrangement uses TRBV7-9 and TRBJ2-3; TRBD1 agrees at 8 bases. Germline V CDR1 and CDR2: SEHNR, FQNEAQ (reference sequence). V gave up 5 bases and J gave up 4 bases; unmatched junction bases: 5. This CDR3 comprises 14 residues. CDR3 sequence: CASSIGQGSDTQYF. The CDR3 bases are TGTGCCAGCAGCATCGGACAGGGCTCAGATACGCAGTATTTT.

This clone was seen only a few times. This chain connects TRBV6-6 to TRBJ1-5; tentative D call: TRBD1 (5 bases). The germline V gene encodes CDR1 MNHNY and CDR2 SVGAGI (reference sequence). This CDR3 spans 14 amino acids. Trimming removed 6 bases at V and 7 bases at J, with 16 bases between. The CDR3 is CASSARGERQPQHF. CDR3 DNA sequence: TGTGCCAGCAGCGCTAGGGGCGAGAGGCAGCCCCAGCATTTT.

This clone was picked up a small number of times. The chain links TRBV25-1 to TRBJ2-6; perhaps TRBD1 as D (6 bases). CDR3 length equals 17 residues. Trimming pared 5 bases from V and 2 bases from J, leaving 16 bases between. Germline-derived CDR1 and CDR2 are MGHDK and SYGVNS. Here the CDR3 reads CASSKPTGGTGANVLTF. The DNA for the CDR3 is TGTGCCAGCAGTAAACCGACAGGAGGCACTGGGGCCAACGTCCTGACTTTC.

CDR3 in DNA: TGTGCCAGCAGCGTAGGACTAGCGGGGAGGACAGATACGCAGTATTTT. It is translated as CASSVGLAGRTDTQYF. The chain has TRBV9 and TRBJ2-3; 11 bases are shared with TRBD2. Germline assignment: CDR1 SGDLS and CDR2 YYNGEE. The V and J ends lost 0 bases and 3 bases, in that order; junction bases with no gene match: 3. The CDR3 has 16 amino acids.

Only one count was recorded for this clone. The chain couples TRBV27 to TRBJ1-2; perhaps TRBD1 as D (5 bases). This CDR3 comprises 13 residues. The V gene lost 3 bases and the J gene lost 4 bases, with 9 bases spanning the gap. CDR1 MNHEY and CDR2 SMNVEV come from the germline V gene (reference sequence). The chain's CDR3 is CASSFQGRYGYTF. Written as DNA, the CDR3 is TGTGCCAGCAGTTTTCAGGGCCGCTATGGCTACACCTTC.

The count of this clone is one. Germline and junction disagree at one end, which may indicate a read error. This chain joins TRBV5-1 and TRBJ1-6, with a possible D match to TRBD1 (6 bases). This CDR3 spans 15 amino acids. Germline CDR1 is SGHRS and CDR2 is YFSETQ. CDR3 DNA: TGCGCCAGCAGCCTAGGACAGATAATTGATTCACCCCTCAACTTT. This codes for CASSLGQIIDSPLNF.

J is TRBJ1-4 and V is TRBV19; possibly TRBD1 for D (6 bases). The CDR3 has 16 residues. V was trimmed by 7 bases and J by 0 bases, leaving 15 bases between them. Germline V CDR1 and CDR2: LNHDA, SQIVND (reference sequence). CDR3: CASTDGGGSTNEKLFF. The CDR3, as DNA: TGTGCCAGTACCGATGGGGGGGGCTCAACTAATGAAAAACTGTTTTTT.

CDR3 loop: CASRGQYSNQPQHF. CDR3 DNA: TGTGCCAGCAGGGGACAGTATAGCAATCAGCCCCAGCATTTT. J is TRBJ1-5 and V is TRBV2, with TRBD1 matching over 7 bases. CDR3 length: 14 amino acids. Germline V gene data show CDR1 as SNHLY and CDR2 as FYNNEI. V lost 6 bases and J lost 0; bases outside the gene matches: 2.

The chain links TRBV11-1 to TRBJ1-1; tentatively, D is TRBD1 (6 bases). Germline lookup yields CDR1 SGHAT and CDR2 FQDESV (reference sequence). There are 13 residues in the CDR3. V lost 3 bases, J lost 4 bases, and 9 bases lay in between. CDR3 loop: CASSFGRGTEAFF. As DNA, the CDR3 is TGTGCCAGCAGCTTCGGCAGGGGCACTGAAGCTTTCTTT.

The genes are TRBV19 and TRBJ2-3; TRBD2 agrees at 7 bases. J lost 0 bases, V lost 3 bases, and 6 bases had no gene match. Germline loops: CDR1 LNHDA, CDR2 SQIVND (reference sequence). This CDR3 has 16 residues. As DNA, the CDR3 is TGTGCCAGTAGTATCGGTCTAGCGGACAGCACAGATACGCAGTATTTT. Translated: CASSIGLADSTDTQYF.

The gene calls are TRBV5-4 and TRBJ1-3; D gene unclear. This CDR3 is 16 amino acids long. Germline CDR1 SGHNT, CDR2 YYREEE (reference sequence). V was clipped by 2 bases and J by 0 bases, with 12 bases between them. CDR3 coding DNA: TGTGCCAGCAGCTTAGCAGGAACGAGCTCTGGAAACACCATATATTTT. Translating gives CASSLAGTSSGNTIYF.

The V call is TRBV7-8, the J call TRBJ2-2; TRBD1 matches 12 bases. V gave up 7 bases and J gave up 5 bases; unmatched junction bases: 17. The germline V gene has CDR1 SGHVS and CDR2 FQNEAQ. There are 19 residues in the CDR3. The CDR3 sequence is CASTSDTGQGAVGTGELFF. CDR3 DNA sequence: TGTGCCAGCACCTCTGATACGGGACAGGGGGCAGTAGGTACCGGGGAGCTGTTTTTT.

The rearrangement joins TRBV19 to TRBJ1-6, with D perhaps TRBD1 (5 bases). This CDR3 spans 14 amino acids. Germline values: CDR1 LNHDA, CDR2 SQIVND (reference sequence). V lost 4 bases and J 9 bases, leaving 13 bases between the germline ends. The DNA for the CDR3 is TGTGCCAGTAGTACCGGGACTCAAATTTCACCCCTCCACTTT. This codes for CASSTGTQISPLHF.

A word on this clone: The CDR3 end shows no conserved phenylalanine or tryptophan, and so a read error is likely. The chain links TRBV27 to TRBJ1-1; 7 positions agree with TRBD1. Germline V gives CDR1 MNHEY, CDR2 SMNVEV (reference sequence). The CDR3 length is 15 residues. The ends lost 4 bases at V and 3 bases at J; junction bases unmatched: 8. The CDR3 nucleotides read TGTGCCAGCAGTTGGACAGGCGGACAGGACACTGAAGCTTTCTCT. Amino acids: CASSWTGGQDTEAFS.

This chain uses TRBV16 with TRBJ2-7; possibly TRBD1 for D (5 bases). Germline values: CDR1 KGHSY, CDR2 FQNENV. The CDR3 is 14 amino acids. V lost 4 bases and J lost 3, with 13 bases in between. The CDR3 is CASSPRPGLYEQYF. CDR3 DNA sequence: TGTGCCAGCAGCCCCCGTCCAGGGCTCTACGAGCAGTACTTC.

A remark on this clone: Other DNA sequences in the same sample also yield this CDR3. The chain is built from TRBV6-5 and TRBJ1-2, with a weak D call TRBD1 (6 bases). The CDR3 runs to 13 residues. Per the germline V gene, CDR1 is MNHEY and CDR2 is SVGAGI. The V and J ends lost 5 bases and 8 bases respectively, with 15 bases between them. CDR3 in amino acids: CASSIRGIYGYTF. The CDR3 DNA is TGTGCCAGCAGTATCAGGGGAATCTACGGCTACACCTTC.

This sequence joins TRBV29-1 and TRBJ1-6; D might be TRBD1 (5 bases). The CDR3 has 13 amino acids. CDR1 and CDR2 from the germline V gene are SQVTM and ANQGSEA. Deletions cut 3 bases from V and 10 bases from J, with 13 bases between. CDR3 nucleotide sequence: TGCAGCGTTGAGCCGGGGGATGGATCACCCCTCCACTTT. Translating it yields CSVEPGDGSPLHF. The complete variable domain, with remaining parts taken from reference TRBV29-1 and TRBJ1-6, reads SAVISQKPSRDICQRGTSLTIQCQVDSQVTMMFWYRQQPGQSLTLIATANQGSEATYESGFVIDKFPISRPNLTFSTLTVSNMSPEDSSIYLCSVEPGDGSPLHFGNGTRLTVT.

The V gene is TRBV7-8, the J gene TRBJ2-5, with TRBD2 identical over 12 bases. CDR1 and CDR2 from the germline V gene are SGHVS and FQNEAQ. The CDR3 contains 16 residues. Trimming at V came to 4 bases and at J to 5 bases, leaving 8 bases not matched to a gene. This CDR3 reads CASSSNPSGGVETQYF. CDR3 sequence (DNA): TGTGCCAGCAGCTCGAATCCTAGCGGGGGGGTCGAGACCCAGTACTTC. Full variable domain (rest looked up from reference TRBV7-8 and TRBJ2-5): GAGVSQSPRYKVAKRGQDVALRCDPISGHVSLFWYQQALGQGPEFLTYFQNEAQLDKSGLPSDRFFAERPEGSVSTLKIQRTQQEDSAVYLCASSSNPSGGVETQYFGPGTRLLVL.

The CDR3 DNA sequence: TGTGCCAGCGCGCTAGCTGTATGGGAGACCCAGTACTTC. This translates into CASALAVWETQYF. The chain couples TRBV7-2 to TRBJ2-5, with a tentative D call TRBD2 (5 bases). The CDR3 contains 13 residues. Germline CDR1 reads SGHTA; CDR2 reads FQGNSA. The V end was cut by 8 bases, the J end by 5 bases, with 15 bases between.

J is TRBJ2-1 and V is TRBV28; D is possibly TRBD2 (7 bases). Germline lookup yields CDR1 MDHEN and CDR2 SYDVKM. The V and J ends lost 5 bases and 4 bases respectively, with 15 bases between them. The CDR3 runs to 15 residues. In DNA, the CDR3 is TGTGCCAGCAGTGCCCGCGGGGGCGTTTACAATGAGCAGTTCTTC. Residues: CASSARGGVYNEQFF.

The table lists this clone with a few counts. The V call is TRBV21-1, the J call TRBJ2-7; the D segment call TRBD2 is taken from the table without a DNA check. TRBV21-1 is reported as a pseudogene. This CDR3 region has 14 residues. The CDR3 reads CASSKAEVEYEQYF. The CDR3 nucleotides are TGTGCCAGCAGCAAAGCGGAGGTAGAGTACGAGCAGTACTTC.

This clone appeared once. The CDR3 loop reads CASSYSQDYGYTF. The CDR3 nucleotides read TGTGCCAGCAGTTACAGCCAGGACTATGGCTACACCTTC. V usage is TRBV6-5 and J usage is TRBJ1-2; the D is unclear. CDR3 length equals 13 residues. CDR1 is MNHEY, CDR2 SVGAGI, per germline. The germline V and J ends were trimmed by 2 bases and 3 bases, with 7 bases remaining between them.

This chain connects TRBV10-3 to TRBJ1-6; 10 positions match TRBD1. CDR3 length: 14 amino acids. Germline V gives CDR1 ENHRY, CDR2 SYGVKD. The trim removed 10 bases at V and 8 bases at J, leaving 8 bases unmatched. In nucleotides, the CDR3 is TGTGCCACCGAAACCGGGACAGGGGATTCACCCCTCCACTTT. Encoded protein: CATETGTGDSPLHF.

The chain links TRBV4-2 to TRBJ1-6, with TRBD1 identical over 9 bases. The length of the CDR3 is 15 residues. The J segment lost 6 bases and the V segment lost 3 bases, leaving 3 bases of the junction unmatched. CDR1 LGHNA and CDR2 YNFKEQ come from the germline V gene. The CDR3 here is CASSHQGQGNSPLHF. The DNA for the CDR3 is TGTGCCAGCAGCCATCAGGGACAGGGTAATTCACCCCTCCACTTT.

The chain employs TRBV29-1 and TRBJ2-5; D is possibly TRBD1 (6 bases). V gave up 5 bases and J gave up 4 bases, with 14 bases separating them. Germline-derived CDR1 and CDR2 are SQVTM and ANQGSEA. This CDR3 is 13 amino acids long. The CDR3 here is CSVLLGAGETQYF. The DNA for the CDR3 is TGCAGCGTTCTCCTGGGGGCAGGAGAGACCCAGTACTTC.